This TCR beta chain was observed in a study of beta chain features in type 1 diabetes. The study's findings and limits: The naive, central memory and Treg TCRB repertoires of patients appeared to be more similar to one another than those of healthy donors. A potential PCR bias toward shorter templates would be equal in patient and control samples.

The authors took one heparinised blood draw, averaging approximately 120 mL, from each donor. CD45RO/CCR7/CD25/CD127/CD95/CD27 staining was used to isolate CD4+ naive, central memory, regulatory and stem cell-like memory cells by sorting. This clone came up a few times. The antigen is unknown. The study reverse transcribed the entire isolated RNA, so it sequenced expressed TCRB transcripts. The method was immunoSEQ multiplex PCR; TCRdb's version includes in-frame clones alone and lacks a portion of them. The sample yields about 40,000 clones, 45% to 50% seen once. The germline gives CDR1 MNHNS, CDR2 SASEGT. CDR3 length: 15 amino acids. V gave up 3 bases and J gave up 5 bases; unmatched junction bases: 3.

The sample consisted of central memory CD4+ T cells from blood. The chain uses TRBV6-1 and TRBJ2-2; TRBD2 matches at 10 bases. The TCR originated in a woman between 18 and 29 years old in good health. CDR3 residues: CASSDVAGGTGELFF. CDR3 nucleotide sequence: TGTGCCAGCAGTGATGTAGCGGGGGGTACCGGGGAGCTGTTTTTT.